This TCR beta chain derives from a study of cytomegalovirus exposure and HLA in healthy donors. For the study at large: A previous analysis identified around 120 million unique TCR beta sequences derived from roughly 180 million T cells.

CDR1 and CDR2 (germline): MNHEY, SVGAGI. The V end lost 7 bases, the J end lost 1 base, and 10 bases lay between the germline ends. The CDR3 has 13 residues. The PCR contained 60 Vbeta and 13 Jbeta primers. Per the study methods: Around 11 million shared chains were among about 80 million unique TCR beta chains counted in a later analysis. Clones were sequenced by immunoSEQ multiplex PCR, and TCRdb holds only the in-frame ones, with some missing. Clone size and V and J calls were adopted from that table, with D and trimming inferred from the DNA. The sample lists 55,000 to 70,000 clones; roughly 68% were seen once.

This TCR derives from a woman aged 55-70 years in good health and CMV-seropositive. The chain employs TRBV6-5 and TRBJ1-1; no clear D gene. Sequenced sample: PBMCs. The DNA of the CDR3 is TGTGCCAGCATCGCACACACGAACACTGAAGCTTTCTTT. Translated, it gives CASIAHTNTEAFF.